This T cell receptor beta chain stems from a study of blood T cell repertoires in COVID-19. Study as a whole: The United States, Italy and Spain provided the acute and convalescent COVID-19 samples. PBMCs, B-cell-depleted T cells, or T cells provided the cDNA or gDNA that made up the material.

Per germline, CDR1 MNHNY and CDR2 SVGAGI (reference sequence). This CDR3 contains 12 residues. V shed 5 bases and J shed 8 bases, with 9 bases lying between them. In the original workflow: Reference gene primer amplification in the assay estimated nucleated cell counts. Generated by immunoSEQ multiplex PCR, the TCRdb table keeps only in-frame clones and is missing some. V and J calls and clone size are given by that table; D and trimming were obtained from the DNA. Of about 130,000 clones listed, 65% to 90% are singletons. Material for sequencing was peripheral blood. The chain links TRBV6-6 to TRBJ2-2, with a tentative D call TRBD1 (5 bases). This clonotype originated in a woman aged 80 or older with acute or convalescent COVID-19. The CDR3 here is CASSQWTGELFF. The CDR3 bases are TGTGCCAGCAGTCAGTGGACAGGGGAGCTGTTTTTT.